The rows below give T cell receptor beta chains drawn from one sample of a study of cytomegalovirus exposure and HLA in healthy donors. TCRdb's copy holds only in-frame clones and misses some; the assay was immunoSEQ multiplex PCR. The sample has under 150,000 clones, around 78% seen once. What was sequenced was PBMCs. Receptors were obtained from a man aged 40-55 years in good health and CMV-seropositive. CDR3s include the opening cysteine and the closing phenylalanine or tryptophan. Each record gives: V gene, clone size, D gene, J gene, CDR3 DNA, CDR3 protein. D genes are given only for firm matches. Some rows mark clone size as missing; the rest say once, few, many or name a class of expanded clone.

TRBV7-8	-	TRBD1	TRBJ1-1	TGTGCCAGCAGCTTAGCGCGGGACAGGGGTACTGAAGCTTTCTTT	CASSLARDRGTEAFF
TRBV27	once	-	TRBJ2-7	TGTGCCAGCAGTGGGACTGGCCACGAGCAGTACTTC	CASSGTGHEQYF
TRBV28	-	TRBD2	TRBJ2-4	TGTGCCAGCAGTTTACCTTCTAGCGGGAGGCCCGGCAAAAACATTCAGTACTTC	CASSLPSSGRPGKNIQYF
TRBV28	-	-	TRBJ2-6	TGTGCCAGCAGAACAGCGGGCTCTGGGGCCAACGTCCTGACTTTC	CASRTAGSGANVLTF
TRBV28	-	-	TRBJ2-1	TGTGCCAGCAGATCGACAGGGAGGAGCTCCTACAATGAGCAGTTCTTC	CASRSTGRSSYNEQFF
TRBV18	-	TRBD2	TRBJ2-7	TGTGCCAGCTCACCACCGGGAATAGCGGGAGGATACGAGCAGTACTTC	CASSPPGIAGGYEQYF
TRBV29-1	-	TRBD2	TRBJ2-7	TGCAGCGTTGTGCTGGGACTAGCGGTCTACGAGCAGTACTTC	CSVVLGLAVYEQYF
TRBV27	-	-	TRBJ2-5	TGTGCCAGCAGTCCAACTAGAAAAGAGACCCAGTACTTC	CASSPTRKETQYF
TRBV10-2	-	TRBD1	TRBJ2-7	TGCGCCAGCTCCGGGACAGTCTACGAGCAGTACTTC	CASSGTVYEQYF
TRBV5-1	-	TRBD2	TRBJ2-1	TGCGCCAGCAGCTCCTGGACTAGCGGGAGGGCCATGACCAATGAGCAGTTCTTC	CASSSWTSGRAMTNEQFF
TRBV5-1	-	TRBD1	TRBJ2-3	TGCGCCAGCAGCTTAGGGACAGGGCTCGATACGCAGTATTTT	CASSLGTGLDTQYF
TRBV2	-	TRBD1	TRBJ1-1	TGTGCCAGCAATGGACAGGGCCGGACTGAAGCTTTCTTT	CASNGQGRTEAFF
TRBV6-5	-	-	TRBJ2-3	TGTGCCAGCACCGAGGGTGGGAGGTTCACAGATACGCAGTATTTT	CASTEGGRFTDTQYF
TRBV7-9	-	TRBD2	TRBJ2-7	TGTGCCAGCAGCCTCGGACTAGCGGGAGCCGAGCAGTACTTC	CASSLGLAGAEQYF
TRBV19	-	TRBD1	TRBJ1-2	TGTGCCAGTAGTAGAGACAGGGGCTCCATACACTATGGCTACACCTTC	CASSRDRGSIHYGYTF
TRBV6-1	-	-	TRBJ1-4	TGTGCCACCACGGGTGGAACTAATGAAAAACTGTTTTTT	CATTGGTNEKLFF
TRBV7-8	-	-	TRBJ2-2	TGTGCCAGCAGCTTAGTAAGCGGGTTATCGTCGGGGGAGCTGTTTTTT	CASSLVSGLSSGELFF
TRBV5-1	-	TRBD1	TRBJ2-5	TGCGCCAGCAGCTGGCCCGGGACAGGGACTCCGGAGACCCAGTACTTC	CASSWPGTGTPETQYF
TRBV14	once	TRBD2	TRBJ2-7	TGTGCCAGCAGCGGCCTGGACACGACTAGCGGCTATAGCTCCTACGAGCAGTACTTC	CASSGLDTTSGYSSYEQYF
TRBV2	once	-	TRBJ2-7	TGTGCCAGCAATAAACAGGAGACCTACGAGCAGTACTTC	CASNKQETYEQYF